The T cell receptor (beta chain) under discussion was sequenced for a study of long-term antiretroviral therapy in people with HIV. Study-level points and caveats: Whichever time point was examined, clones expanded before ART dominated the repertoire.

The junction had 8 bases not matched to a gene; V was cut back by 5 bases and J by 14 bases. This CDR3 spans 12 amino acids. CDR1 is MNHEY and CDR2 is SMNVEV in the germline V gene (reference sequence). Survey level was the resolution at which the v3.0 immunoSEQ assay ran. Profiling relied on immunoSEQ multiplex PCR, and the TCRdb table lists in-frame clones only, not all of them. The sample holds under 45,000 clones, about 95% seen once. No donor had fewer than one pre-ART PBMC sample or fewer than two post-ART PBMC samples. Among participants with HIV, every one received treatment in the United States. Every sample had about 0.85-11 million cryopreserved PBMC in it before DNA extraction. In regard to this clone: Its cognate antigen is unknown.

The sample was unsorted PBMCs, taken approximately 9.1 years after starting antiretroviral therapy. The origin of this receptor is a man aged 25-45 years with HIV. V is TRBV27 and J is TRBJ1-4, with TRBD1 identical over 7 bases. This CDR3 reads CASSKTGEGLFF. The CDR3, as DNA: TGTGCCAGCAGTAAAACAGGGGAAGGGCTGTTTTTT.